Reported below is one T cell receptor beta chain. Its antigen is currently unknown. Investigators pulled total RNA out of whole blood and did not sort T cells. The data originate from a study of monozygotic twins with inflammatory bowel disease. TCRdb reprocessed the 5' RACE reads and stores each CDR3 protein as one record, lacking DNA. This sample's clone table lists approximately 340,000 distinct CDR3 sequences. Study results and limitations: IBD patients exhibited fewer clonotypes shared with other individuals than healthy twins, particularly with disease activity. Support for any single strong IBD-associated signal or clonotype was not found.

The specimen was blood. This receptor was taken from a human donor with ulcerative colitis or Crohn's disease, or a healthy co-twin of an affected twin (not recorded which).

The CDR3 here is CSARGLKMLYEQYF. This rearrangement joins TRBV20-1 to TRBJ2-7. CDR1 is DFQATT and CDR2 is SNEGSKA in the germline V gene (reference sequence). This CDR3 region has 14 residues.